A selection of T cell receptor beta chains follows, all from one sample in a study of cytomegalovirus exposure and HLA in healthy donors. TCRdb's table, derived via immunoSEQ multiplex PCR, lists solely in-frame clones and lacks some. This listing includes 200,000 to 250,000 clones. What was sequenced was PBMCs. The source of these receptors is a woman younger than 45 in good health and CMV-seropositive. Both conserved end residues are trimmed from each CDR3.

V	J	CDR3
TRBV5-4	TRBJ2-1	ASSGGLAGDGSYNEQF
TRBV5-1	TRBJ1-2	ASSHSRTGTIGYT
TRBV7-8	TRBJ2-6	ASSLDRYSGANVLT
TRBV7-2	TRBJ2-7	ASSLTMGAYEQY
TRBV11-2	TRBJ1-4	ASSPWDSDNEKLF
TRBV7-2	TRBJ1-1	ASSLVGAEAF
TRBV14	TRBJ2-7	ASGHPRQGPTEQY
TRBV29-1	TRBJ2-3	SVRGGVTDTQY
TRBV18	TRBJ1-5	ASSPIADSNQPQH
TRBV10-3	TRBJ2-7	AISQLAGAYEQY
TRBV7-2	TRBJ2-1	ASSLGRTYNEQF
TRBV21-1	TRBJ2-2	ASSKGQGADTELF
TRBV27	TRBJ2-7	ASRTSGISYEQY
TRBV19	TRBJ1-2	ASTQGQNYGYT
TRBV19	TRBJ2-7	ASSAAGGYEQY
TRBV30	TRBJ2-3	AWRTGTSLDTQY
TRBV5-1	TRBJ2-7	ASSLSALSYEQY
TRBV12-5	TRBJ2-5	ASASGQPTIETQY
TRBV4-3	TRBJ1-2	ASSQDSGQGAYGYT
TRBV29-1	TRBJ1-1	SVERTGGTEAF
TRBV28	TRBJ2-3	ASSFGGTMSTDTQY
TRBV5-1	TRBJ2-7	ASSLVAGAGYEQY
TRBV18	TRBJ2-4	ASSNTSGGAPDIQY
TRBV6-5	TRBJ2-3	ASSPTGDTQY
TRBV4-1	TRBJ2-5	ASSQGRVIQETQY
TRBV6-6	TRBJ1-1	ASRQLQGGPEAF
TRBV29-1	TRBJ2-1	SVERGSNNEQF
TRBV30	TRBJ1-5	AWSTGQQYSNQPQH
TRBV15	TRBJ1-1	ATSKRGSSGGGRNTEAF
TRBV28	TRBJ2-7	ASSLARQGLAENEQY
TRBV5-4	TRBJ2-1	ASSLEGSDILSYNEQF
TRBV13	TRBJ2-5	ASSLQREVQETQY
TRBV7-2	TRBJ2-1	ASSGASYNEQF
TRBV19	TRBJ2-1	ASSIVSSGGGSSYNEQF
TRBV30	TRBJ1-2	AWSSGDGYT
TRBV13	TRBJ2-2	ASSPNRDRGTGELF
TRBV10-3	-	ATSGSFYEQY
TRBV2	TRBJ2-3	ASSEGTGALQY
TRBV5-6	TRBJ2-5	ASSGIGGGETQY
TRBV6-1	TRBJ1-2	ASGREGGYT
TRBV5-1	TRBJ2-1	ASSLHGGVTYNEQF
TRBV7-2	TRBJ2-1	ASSPDRGPYNEQF
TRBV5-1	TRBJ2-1	ASSLVVHRGGFVPHNEQF
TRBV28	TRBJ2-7	ASRSGLARSYEQY
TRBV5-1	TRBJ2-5	ASSLGVQGAGETQY
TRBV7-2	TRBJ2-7	ASSFPPPRTYEQY
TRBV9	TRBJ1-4	ASSARDRGWLGEKLF
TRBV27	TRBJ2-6	ASSLSDRVSSGANVLT
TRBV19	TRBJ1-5	ASSIFPGGHQPQH
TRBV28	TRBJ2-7	ASSLAQAYEQY
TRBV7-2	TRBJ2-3	ASRGLATTDTQY
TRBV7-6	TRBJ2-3	ASSLELAMGDTQY
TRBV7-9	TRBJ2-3	ASSLAYLAGGADTQY
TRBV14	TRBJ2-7	ASSQVAGWIGEQY
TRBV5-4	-	ASSWGLGDFYEQY
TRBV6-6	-	ASSYLDYEQY
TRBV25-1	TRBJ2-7	ASSPEWGQGYEQY